This TCR beta chain came from a study of PD-1 blockade in classical Hodgkin lymphoma. Overall study findings and caveats: Newly diagnosed patients had baseline TCR diversity that was reportedly lower than that of healthy donors.

The ends lost 4 bases at V and 7 bases at J; junction bases unmatched: 8. The germline gives CDR1 KGHSH, CDR2 LQKENI. The length of the CDR3 is 16 residues. Time point noted: newly diagnosed, previously untreated cHL patient sample. Using magnetic negative selection, the CD4+ T cells were separated out of thawed PBMCs. The comparison group had newly diagnosed, previously untreated classical Hodgkin lymphoma. Clones were sequenced by immunoSEQ multiplex PCR, and TCRdb holds only the in-frame ones, with some missing. The table shows about 22,000 clones, with roughly 89% occurring only once. To note about this clone: Its antigen is as yet unknown.

The sequencing input was CD4+ T cells from blood. V usage is TRBV18 and J usage is TRBJ2-1; 12 bases line up with TRBD2. The sequence derives from a human donor with classical Hodgkin lymphoma. The CDR3 sequence: CASSRPSGGASNEQFF. CDR3 DNA sequence: TGTGCCAGCTCACGTCCTAGCGGGGGGGCCAGTAATGAGCAGTTCTTC.